This TCR beta chain came from a study of cytomegalovirus exposure and HLA in healthy donors. Whole-study findings and limits: Cytomegalovirus-associated TCR beta chains were listed, numbering 164. In vitro experiments confirmed that a few CMV-associated chains were specific for CMV antigens.

It was the approximately 120-subject validation cohort, separate from the approximately 670-subject first cohort, to which the donors belonged. This table comes from immunoSEQ multiplex PCR, and its TCRdb copy is limited to in-frame clones, with some not included. The data hold fewer than 120,000 clones, with approximately 89% observed a single time. On this clone itself: Antigen unknown.

Germline V lookup: CDR1 MNHEY, CDR2 SVGAGI. This CDR3 comprises 16 residues. Germline trimming cut 2 bases from V and 7 bases from J; bases unmatched to any gene: 13. The sequencing sample was made of PBMCs. The sequence came from a young woman in good health and CMV-seronegative. The rearrangement uses TRBV6-5 and TRBJ2-5, with 7 nucleotides matching TRBD1. The CDR3 nucleotides are TGTGCCAGCAGTTACGGGGACAGCCTTGGAGCCAGGACCCAGTACTTC. Translated, it gives CASSYGDSLGARTQYF.